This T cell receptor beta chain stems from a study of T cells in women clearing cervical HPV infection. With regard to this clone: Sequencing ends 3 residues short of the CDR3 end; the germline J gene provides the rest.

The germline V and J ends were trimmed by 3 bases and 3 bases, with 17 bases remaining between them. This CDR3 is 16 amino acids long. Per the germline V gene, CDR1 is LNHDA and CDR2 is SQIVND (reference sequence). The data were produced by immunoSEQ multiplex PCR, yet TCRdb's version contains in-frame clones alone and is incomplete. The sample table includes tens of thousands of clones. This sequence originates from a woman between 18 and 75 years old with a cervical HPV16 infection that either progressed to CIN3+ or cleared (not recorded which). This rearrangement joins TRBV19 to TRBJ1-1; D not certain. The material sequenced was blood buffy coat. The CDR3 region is CASSMYGSSADTEAFF. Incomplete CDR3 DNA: TGTGCCAGTAGTATGTACGGCTCCTCGGCGGACACTGAA.